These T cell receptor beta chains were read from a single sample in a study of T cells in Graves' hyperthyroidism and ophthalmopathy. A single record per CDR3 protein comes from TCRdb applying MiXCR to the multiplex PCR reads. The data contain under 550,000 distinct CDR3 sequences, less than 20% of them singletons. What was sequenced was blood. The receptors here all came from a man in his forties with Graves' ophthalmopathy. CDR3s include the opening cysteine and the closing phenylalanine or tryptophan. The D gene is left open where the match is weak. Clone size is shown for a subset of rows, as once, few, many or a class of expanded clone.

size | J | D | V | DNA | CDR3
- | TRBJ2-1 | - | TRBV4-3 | TGCGCCAGCAGCCAAGATGCGAATAGCTTAGGCCTAGAGCAGTTCTTC | CASSQDANSLGLEQFF
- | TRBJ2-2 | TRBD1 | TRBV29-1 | TGCAGCGTCCCCGGGACAGGGGGAATCGGGGAGCTGTTTTTT | CSVPGTGGIGELFF
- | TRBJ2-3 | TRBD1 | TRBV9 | TGTGCCAGCAGCGCCGGGACAGGGATTTCTAGCACAGATACGCAGTATTTT | CASSAGTGISSTDTQYF
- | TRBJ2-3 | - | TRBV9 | TGTGCCAGCAGCGTAGTAGGGGGCACAGATACGCAGTATTTT | CASSVVGGTDTQYF
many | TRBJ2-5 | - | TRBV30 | TGTGCCTGGGCACGACAGACCCAAGAGACCCAGTACTTC | CAWARQTQETQYF
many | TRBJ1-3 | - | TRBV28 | TGTGCCAGACCTTGCTTTGCCACCCCAGGGGGAAACACCATATATTTT | CARPCFATPGGNTIYF
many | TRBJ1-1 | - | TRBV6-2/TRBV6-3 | TGTGCCAGCAGTTGGACGGAAAGTAGCACTGAAGCTTTCTTT | CASSWTESSTEAFF
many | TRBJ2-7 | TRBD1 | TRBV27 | TGTGCCAGCAGTAGGCAGGACAGGGTTGCCGAGCAGTACTTC | CASSRQDRVAEQYF
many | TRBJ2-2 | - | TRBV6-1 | TGTGCCAGCAGTGAGGGGACCCAGGGAATCGGGGAGCTGTTTTTT | CASSEGTQGIGELFF
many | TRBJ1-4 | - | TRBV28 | TGTGCCAGCAGTTTAAATTCTGGGAGAGTCGCTGGGAGTGAAAAACTGTTTTTT | CASSLNSGRVAGSEKLFF
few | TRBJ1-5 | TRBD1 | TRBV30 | TGTGCCTGGAGTGTAGACAGGGGCAATCAGCCCCAGCATTTT | CAWSVDRGNQPQHF
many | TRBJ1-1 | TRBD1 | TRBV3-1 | TGTGCCAGCAGCCATTTCGGGGACAGCCGAGAAGCTTTCTTT | CASSHFGDSREAFF
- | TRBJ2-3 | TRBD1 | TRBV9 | TGTGCCAGCAGCCCCGGGACAGGGGGCGGGGGTTACGCATTGTATTTT | CASSPGTGGGGYALYF
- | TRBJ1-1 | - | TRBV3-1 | TGTGCCAGCAGCCGAGAAATGGAGGGAACTGAAGCTTTCTTT | CASSREMEGTEAFF
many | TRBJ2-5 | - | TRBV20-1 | TGCAGTGCTAGAAATGTACGAGAGACCCAGTACTTC | CSARNVRETQYF
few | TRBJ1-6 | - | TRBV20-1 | TGCAGTGCTAGAGCTCAGGGCTGGACCAATTCACCCCTCCACTTT | CSARAQGWTNSPLHF
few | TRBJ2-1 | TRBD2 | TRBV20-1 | TGCAGTGCTAGCAGTGGTGGCGGGGGATTCAATGAGCAGTTCTTC | CSASSGGGGFNEQFF
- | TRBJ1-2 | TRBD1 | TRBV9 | TGTGCCAGCAGCGTAAAGGACAGGGACTATGGCTACACCTTC | CASSVKDRDYGYTF
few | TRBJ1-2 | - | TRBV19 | TGTGCCAGTAGTATCCATGAGACAGCTTATGGCTACACCTTC | CASSIHETAYGYTF
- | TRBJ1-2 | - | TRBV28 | TGTGCCAGCAGTCCCCCAGCCGAGTATTCGGGCTACACCTTC | CASSPPAEYSGYTF
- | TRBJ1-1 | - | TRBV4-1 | TGCGCCAGCAGCCAAGACCCACGCCGGGGAGGATCTGAAGCTTTCTTT | CASSQDPRRGGSEAFF
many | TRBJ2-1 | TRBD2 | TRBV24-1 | TGTGCCACCAGTGATAATAGCGGGGTCTCCTACAATGAGCAGTTCTTC | CATSDNSGVSYNEQFF
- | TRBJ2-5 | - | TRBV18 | TGTGCCAGCTCACCACTAGCAGCCGACCAAGAGACCCAGTACTTC | CASSPLAADQETQYF
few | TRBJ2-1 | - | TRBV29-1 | TGCAGCGTTGTGAACTTCATTGAGCAGTTCTTC | CSVVNFIEQFF
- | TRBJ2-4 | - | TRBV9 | TGTGCCAGCAGCTTCGGGGTCTCTCCTGCAGACATTCAGTACTTC | CASSFGVSPADIQYF